The T cell receptor (beta chain) described here comes from a study of beta chain features in type 1 diabetes (dated by TCRdb to the late 2010s). Looking at the study overall: Patients and healthy donors did not differ in mean age, gender distribution, total cell number or subset yield. A total of about 100 million sorted cells were examined across all samples, and RNA yield correlated strongly with the number of cells per subset. The study compared TCRB repertoires of sorted circulating CD4+ T cell subsets between recently diagnosed type 1 diabetes patients and matched healthy donors. Whereas all 28 donors provided naive and central memory subsets, regulatory and stem cell-like memory subsets were isolated from just 8 patients and about 8 healthy donors.

Here is what the overall study found, with its caveats: Patients with type 1 diabetes made fewer insertions and deleted more nucleotides at VDJ recombination sites, implying thymic rearrangement abnormalities. In all four CD4+ subsets, TCRB CDR3 length was moderately but significantly shorter in type 1 diabetes patients. Shorter templates might be favored by PCR, yet because patient and control samples were amplified and corrected together, any such skew would affect both groups equally. The naive, central memory and regulatory TCRB repertoires appeared to resemble one another more closely among patients than among healthy donors. HLA sub-analyses involved small numbers of individuals, so any influence of HLA type on TCRB rearrangement remained unresolved. Because cDNA was sequenced instead of genomic DNA, activated cells with high expression could be over-represented, although the groups did not differ in activation or CD3 levels.

From each donor, a single peripheral blood sample of approximately 110 mL on average was drawn into heparinised tubes. A BD FACSAria II and a panel including CD45RO, CCR7, CD25, CD127, CD95 and CD27 were used to sort naive, central memory, regulatory and stem cell-like memory CD4+ T cells. Every sorted population had a purity above 95%. Right away, PBMCs were isolated by Lymphoprep density gradient centrifugation and were stained directly, with no culture step. Samples were stained and sorted in pairs, with one healthy donor and one patient per experiment, so that batch effects were minimized. The entire isolated RNA was reverse transcribed using the High Capacity cDNA Reverse Transcription Kit, and thus expressed TCRB transcripts were sequenced. Deep immunoSEQ sequencing was applied to naive, central memory and regulatory T cell samples, giving an average of roughly 3.3 million total reads per sample. After sorted cells were lysed in RLT buffer, RNA was extracted with DNase-treated RNeasy Micro or Mini kits, with the choice depending on cell number. Each cell subset was processed separately to prevent cross-contamination, with patient and healthy donor samples processed together. The immunoSEQ multiplex PCR was used to amplify TCRB sequences from cDNA, generating 87-bp fragments that spanned the CDR3 region. Sequencing of the amplicons was done on the Illumina HiSeq platform. In the source study's methods: Synthetic template baselines were used to correct PCR bias computationally, reads within Hamming distance 2 were collapsed, and singletons that could not be merged were discarded. Reads were aligned against IMGT so that V, D and J genes, CDR3 length and insertions or deletions at six rearrangement sites could be assigned. Within each subset, clonotype counts were normalized to the number of sorted cells before true diversity and Gini coefficients were calculated with the tcR R package. The overlap coefficient, calculated on TCRB nucleotide sequences, was used to measure repertoire sharing. In TCRdb, the immuneACCESS table is reduced to in-frame sequences with V and J assigned. These tables do not hold every clone; where another copy was compared, an unresolved V gene accounts for under half, and the others remain unexplained. V and J calls and clone size are given by that table; D and trimming were obtained from the DNA. For this sample there are 150,000 to 190,000 clones; approximately 8.1% appear just once. Together, the top ten hold nearly 0.65% of the sample.

Trimming takes 0 bases off V and 9 bases off J; junction bases not matched to a gene: 5. The CDR3 goes from the cysteine to the phenylalanine over 13 residues. Here the CDR3 DNA is all that survives: 39 bases in frame from base 1. Based on the germline V gene, the CDR1 and CDR2 sequences are SGHVS and FQNEAQ. There are many counts of this clone. Its antigen is unknown. Base qualities are not at hand, and no much larger clone is one base apart. This chain joins TRBV7-8 to TRBJ2-7; the junction holds 7 bases that match TRBD1. The sequenced sample consisted of central memory CD4+ T cells from blood. The receptor comes from a man younger than 35 in good health. The CDR3 in this case is CASSLAGQAGQYF. The sequenced DNA: TGTGCCAGCAGCTTAGCCGGACAGGCCGGGCAGTACTTC.